This T cell receptor (beta chain) came from a study of T-cell reconstitution after alpha-beta-depleted transplantation in children. Unique molecular identifiers tagged the TCRbeta library. From the PCR reads, TCRdb called clonotypes with MiXCR, one entry per CDR3 protein. The sample yields about 350,000 distinct CDR3 sequences, less than 15% seen once. This clonotype was found a few times. Germline values: CDR1 LGHNA, CDR2 YSLEER. V lost 0 bases and J 5 bases, leaving 10 bases between the germline ends. This CDR3 contains 14 residues. The receptor was derived from a human donor who donated a stem cell graft to a child with Fanconi anemia. This chain connects TRBV4-3 to TRBJ2-5, with D perhaps matching TRBD2 (6 bases). Sequenced here: PBMCs, sampled from the stem cell graft. CDR3 residues: CASSQDLRGETQYF. The CDR3 nucleotides are TGCGCCAGCAGCCAAGATTTGCGGGGCGAGACCCAGTACTTC.